The 26 T cell receptor beta chains reported below all come from one sample, sequenced in a study of cytomegalovirus exposure and HLA in healthy donors. Primers included in the PCR were 60 Vbeta and 13 Jbeta primers. Measured with immunoSEQ multiplex PCR; TCRdb has only the in-frame clones, and not every one. The table has about 190,000 clones, roughly 81% seen once. What was sequenced was PBMCs. The receptors originated from a woman under 40 in good health and CMV-seropositive.

This chain links TRBV28 with TRBJ1-2, with D maybe TRBD1 (6 bases). Trimming pared 5 bases from V and 4 bases from J, leaving 11 bases between. The CDR3 is 13 amino acids. CDR1 is MDHEN, CDR2 SYDVKM, per germline. The CDR3 region has the DNA TGTGCCAGCAGTCGGGGGGCAGGCTATGGCTACACCTTC. Encoded protein: CASSRGAGYGYTF.

This chain connects TRBV5-1 to TRBJ1-2; a possible D gene is TRBD1 (6 bases). The CDR3 extends over 14 amino acids. Trimming stripped 4 bases from V and 4 bases from J, with 14 bases between. CDR1 is SGHRS, CDR2 YFSETQ, per germline. CDR3 DNA: TGCGCCAGCAGCCCTCTACAGGGTGGCTATGGCTACACCTTC. Encoded protein: CASSPLQGGYGYTF.

The chain carries TRBV15 and TRBJ2-3; 14 bases align to TRBD2. Germline CDR1 and CDR2: LNHNV and YYDKDF (reference sequence). The CDR3 extends over 17 amino acids. The V segment lost 2 bases and the J segment 8 bases; nucleotides outside the gene matches: 9. CDR3 sequence: CATSRQKTSGRAGTQYF. The CDR3 DNA reads as TGTGCCACCAGCAGACAAAAGACTAGCGGGAGGGCCGGTACGCAGTATTTT.

This rearrangement joins TRBV28 to TRBJ1-1; D is unresolved. The CDR3 runs to 14 residues. Between the trimmed V and J ends, which lost 4 bases and 0 bases, there was a span of 9 bases. Germline V gene sequence: CDR1 MDHEN, CDR2 SYDVKM. The CDR3 coding sequence is TGTGCCAGCAGTTCTACAGCCTTGAACACTGAAGCTTTCTTT. Its protein product is CASSSTALNTEAFF.

This clone appeared a single time. The chain recombines TRBV27 with TRBJ2-7; 7 nucleotides align to TRBD2. Germline CDR1 reads MNHEY; CDR2 reads SMNVEV (reference sequence). The J segment lost 4 bases and the V segment lost 4 bases, leaving 4 bases of the junction unmatched. This CDR3 has 13 amino acids. CDR3 DNA: TGTGCCAGCAGTTCCGGTAGCGGGTACGAGCAGTACTTC. Encoded protein: CASSSGSGYEQYF.

This chain joins TRBV19 and TRBJ2-1; a possible D gene is TRBD1 (5 bases). The CDR3 sequence is 16 residues long. The V gene lost 3 bases and the J gene lost 0 bases, with 12 bases spanning the gap. Germline V gene lookup returns CDR1 LNHDA and CDR2 SQIVND (reference sequence). CDR3 in DNA: TGTGCCAGTAGTATTGGGGCGTTGAGCTCCTACAATGAGCAGTTCTTC. The encoded protein is CASSIGALSSYNEQFF.

The chain joins TRBV19 to TRBJ1-1; D may be TRBD1 (6 bases). V shed 7 bases and J shed 0 bases, with 15 bases lying between them. This CDR3 has 15 residues. Germline lookup yields CDR1 LNHDA and CDR2 SQIVND (reference sequence). CDR3 sequence: CASIPDRKMNTEAFF. In DNA form, the CDR3 reads TGTGCCAGTATCCCGGACAGAAAGATGAACACTGAAGCTTTCTTT.

Comment on this clone: One junction end disagrees with the germline gene, perhaps due to a read error. The chain combines TRBV6-1 with TRBJ2-7; TRBD2 agrees at 8 bases. The CDR3 spans 14 residues. The germline gives CDR1 MNHNS, CDR2 SASEGT. Here the CDR3 reads CASSEELLGLVIFF. The CDR3, as DNA: TGTGCCAGCAGTGAAGAGCTTTTGGGACTAGTAATTTTTTTC.

The rearrangement uses TRBV7-9 and TRBJ2-1, with TRBD2 matching 11 bases. CDR3 length: 15 amino acids. With 5 bases clipped from V and 7 bases from J, the junction kept 7 bases outside the gene matches. Looked up from germline, CDR1 is SEHNR and CDR2 is FQNEAQ (reference sequence). The CDR3 sequence: CASSPRVAGGNEQFF. CDR3 in DNA: TGTGCCAGCAGCCCCCGCGTAGCGGGAGGGAATGAGCAGTTCTTC.

The chain combines TRBV7-9 with TRBJ2-5; weak D call: TRBD2 (6 bases). The CDR3 is 14 residues long. Trimming removed 5 bases from V and 3 bases from J, with 13 bases in between. From germline, CDR1 is SEHNR and CDR2 FQNEAQ (reference sequence). CDR3 DNA: TGTGCCAGCAGCCCCCAGTGGGGGGAAGAGACCCAGTACTTC. Translated: CASSPQWGEETQYF. Full variable domain (outside the CDR3, taken from reference TRBV7-9 and TRBJ2-5): DTGVSQNPRHKITKRGQNVTFRCDPISEHNRLYWYRQTLGQGPEFLTYFQNEAQLEKSRLLSDRFSAERPKGSFSTLEIQRTEQGDSAMYLCASSPQWGEETQYFGPGTRLLVL.

This clone showed up just once. This chain links TRBV7-8 with TRBJ1-3; D unresolved. With 4 bases removed from V and 0 bases from J, the gap between germline ends came to 10 bases. CDR1 is SGHVS, CDR2 FQNEAQ, per germline. This CDR3 is 15 amino acids long. The CDR3 spells CASSSVRGSGNTIYF. DNA for the CDR3: TGTGCCAGCAGCTCCGTTCGGGGCTCTGGAAACACCATATATTTT.

The V and J genes are TRBV2 and TRBJ2-2; D gene ambiguous. CDR1 is SNHLY, CDR2 FYNNEI, per germline. There are 13 residues in the CDR3. V lost 7 bases and J 6 bases, leaving 12 bases between the germline ends. CDR3 loop: CASKRERSGELFF. The DNA of the CDR3 is TGTGCCAGCAAACGCGAGCGATCCGGGGAGCTGTTTTTT.

This chain uses TRBV5-4 with TRBJ1-1, with a weak D call TRBD1 (5 bases). This CDR3 spans 16 amino acids. Trimming shortened V by 4 bases and J by 5 bases, and 21 bases separated the two germline ends. Germline CDR1 reads SGHNT; CDR2 reads YYREEE (reference sequence). This CDR3 reads CASSPRFSGGDTEAFF. As DNA, the CDR3 is TGTGCCAGCAGCCCTAGGTTTTCGGGGGGGGATACTGAAGCTTTCTTT.

V is TRBV5-1 and J is TRBJ2-3, with D possibly TRBD1 on 6 matching bases. V was clipped by 3 bases and J by 2 bases, with 10 bases between them. CDR3 size: 14 residues. The germline gives CDR1 SGHRS, CDR2 YFSETQ. The CDR3 loop is CASSSGVVTDTQYF. The DNA for the CDR3 is TGCGCCAGCAGCTCAGGGGTGGTCACAGATACGCAGTATTTT.

V is TRBV5-4 and J is TRBJ2-5, with TRBD2 identical over 11 bases. The assigned J gene may be wrong: the sequence end matches TRBJ2-7 better. This CDR3 region has 17 residues. The germline gives CDR1 SGHNT, CDR2 YYREEE (reference sequence). The CDR3 sequence: CASSKQTGTSGTYEQYF. The CDR3 nucleotides are TGTGCCAGCAGCAAACAAACCGGGACTAGCGGTACCTACGAGCAGTACTTC.

The V gene is TRBV4-1, the J gene TRBJ2-7, with 12 bases that match TRBD1. The V gene end was trimmed by 5 bases and the J gene end by 6 bases; junction bases not matched to a gene: 5. Germline loops: CDR1 MGHRA, CDR2 YSYEKL. The CDR3 extends over 14 amino acids. The CDR3 coding sequence is TGCGCCAGCAGCGGGACAGGGGGCGAGGGCGAGCAGTACTTC. Translated, it gives CASSGTGGEGEQYF.

As DNA, the CDR3 is TGTGCCAGCAGCTTCACAGAGAGCTCCTACGAGCAGTACTTC. Protein: CASSFTESSYEQYF. The chain has TRBV7-2 and TRBJ2-7; D is unresolved. Trimming took 3 bases from V and 0 from J, leaving 9 bases between them. The V gene's germline CDR1 is SGHTA and CDR2 FQGNSA. The CDR3 is 14 amino acids.

V gene TRBV7-9 combines with J gene TRBJ1-4; 8 bases map to TRBD1. V was pared by 5 bases and J by 8 bases, with 13 bases of the junction left unmatched. CDR3 length equals 16 residues. Germline CDR1 SEHNR, CDR2 FQNEAQ (reference sequence). The CDR3 DNA sequence: TGTGCCAGCAGCGCCGATGGTCAGGGGGCCAGGGAAAAACTGTTTTTT. Protein sequence: CASSADGQGAREKLFF.

The chain recombines TRBV7-7 with TRBJ1-5; 7 nucleotides agree with TRBD1. Germline-derived CDR1 and CDR2 are SSHAT and FNYEAQ (reference sequence). V lost 5 bases and J lost 6; bases outside the gene matches: 7. This CDR3 has 14 residues. The CDR3, as DNA: TGTGCCAGCAGCCCCCGACAGGGCCGTCAGCCCCAGCATTTT. Translation: CASSPRQGRQPQHF.

This chain connects TRBV28 to TRBJ1-2; the match to TRBD1 covers 9 bases. Germline V gene data show CDR1 as MDHEN and CDR2 as SYDVKM. The CDR3 has 15 amino acids. Losses at the gene ends were 5 bases for V and 3 bases for J; bases not matched to a gene: 7. This chain's CDR3 is CASSGRRDRDYGYTF. The CDR3 bases are TGTGCCAGCAGTGGCCGGAGGGACAGGGACTATGGCTACACCTTC.

The chain combines TRBV4-2 with TRBJ1-1; D gene ambiguous. Germline V gene data show CDR1 as LGHNA and CDR2 as YNFKEQ. The CDR3 sequence is 14 residues long. The V gene lost 1 base and the J gene lost 7 bases, with 13 bases spanning the gap. CDR3 DNA: TGTGCCAGCAGCCAAGGTTCCCTTGAGGGTGAAGCTTTCTTT. This translates into CASSQGSLEGEAFF.

The J gene is TRBJ2-5, the V gene TRBV5-1; possibly TRBD2 for D (6 bases). The CDR3 runs 16 residues. Germline CDR1 is SGHRS and CDR2 is YFSETQ. V was shortened by 4 bases and J by 10 bases, with 26 bases between the two germline ends. Written as DNA, the CDR3 is TGCGCCAGCAGCATCAAAACGGGCGGATTGGGGGAGGTCCAGTACTTC. This sequence encodes CASSIKTGGLGEVQYF.

This clone was detected a few times. The chain combines TRBV9 with TRBJ2-2; 7 bases are a match to TRBD1. The CDR3 has 15 amino acids. The V gene's germline CDR1 is SGDLS and CDR2 YYNGEE. Losses at the gene ends were 4 bases for V and 1 base for J; bases not matched to a gene: 4. CDR3 coding DNA: TGTGCCAGCAGCAAATACAGGGGGAACACCGGGGAGCTGTTTTTT. It translates to CASSKYRGNTGELFF.

This clone was recorded a few times. The V and J genes are TRBV19 and TRBJ2-3; 10 positions agree with TRBD1. V gave up 0 bases and J gave up 6 bases; unmatched junction bases: 3. This CDR3 has 15 residues. Germline values: CDR1 LNHDA, CDR2 SQIVND (reference sequence). The CDR3 protein is CASSIEGTGEDTQYF. CDR3 bases: TGTGCCAGTAGTATAGAAGGGACAGGGGAGGATACGCAGTATTTT.

The V call is TRBV29-1, the J call TRBJ2-7; D might be TRBD1 (6 bases). CDR3 length equals 14 residues. Germline CDR1 SQVTM, CDR2 ANQGSEA. V lost 4 bases and J lost 6, with 19 bases in between. The CDR3 bases are TGCAGCGTTGCACCTCGACAGGTTGCGAGCGAGCAGTACTTC. This gives the protein CSVAPRQVASEQYF.

This clone was counted a few times. The V and J genes are TRBV6-5 and TRBJ2-3; no reliable D call. The germline gives CDR1 MNHEY, CDR2 SVGAGI. This CDR3 is built from 13 residues. V was cut by 7 bases and J by 2 bases, with 10 bases left in between. The CDR3 coding sequence is TGTGCCAGCACTAGACGGTTCACAGATACGCAGTATTTT. Protein sequence: CASTRRFTDTQYF.